The clone carrying this TCR beta chain was detected ten times or more. The ends were cut back, 4 bases at V and 4 bases at J, with 14 bases in the middle. The CDR3 contains 15 residues. Germline V gene lookup returns CDR1 MNHEY and CDR2 SVGEGT. This sample is drawn from a study of tumor-infiltrating lymphocytes in oesophageal squamous cell carcinoma. Using its own MiXCR run on the PCR reads, TCRdb lists one record per CDR3 protein. This sample carries about 15,000 distinct CDR3 sequences, 40% to 60% of them seen once, and the ten largest clones take about a sixth. The V gene is TRBV6-2 or TRBV6-3, the J gene TRBJ2-1; maybe TRBD2 (6 bases). This TCR was recovered from a male donor with esophageal squamous cell carcinoma. The sample comprised esophageal tumor tissue. The CDR3, as DNA: TGTGCCAGCAGTTTGGATGGGGGGAGGTACAATGAGCAGTTCTTC. Protein: CASSLDGGRYNEQFF.